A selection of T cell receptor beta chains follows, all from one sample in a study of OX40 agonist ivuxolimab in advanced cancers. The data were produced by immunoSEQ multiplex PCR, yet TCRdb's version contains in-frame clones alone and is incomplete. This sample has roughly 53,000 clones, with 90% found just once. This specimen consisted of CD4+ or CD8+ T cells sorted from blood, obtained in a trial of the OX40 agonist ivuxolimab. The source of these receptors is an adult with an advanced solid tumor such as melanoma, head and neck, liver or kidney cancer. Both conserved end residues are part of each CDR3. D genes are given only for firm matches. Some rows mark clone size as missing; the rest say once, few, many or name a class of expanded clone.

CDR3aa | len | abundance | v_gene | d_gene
CASSPGQTAYGYTF | 14 | NA | TRBV5-1 | NA
CASSPRDRGVVGELFF | 16 | NA | TRBV5-4 | TRBD1
CASSLDRQRNSPLHF | 15 | NA | TRBV11-2 | NA
CASRSPGGHTF | 11 | NA | TRBV12-2 | NA
CASSSGTSGGRYEQYF | 16 | NA | TRBV28 | TRBD2
CASSPRQSYEQYF | 13 | NA | TRBV18 | NA
CASSLGTTTYEAFF | 14 | NA | TRBV11-3 | NA
CASSTTGLNYGYTF | 14 | NA | TRBV19 | NA
CASSLGTGLYQPQHF | 15 | NA | TRBV28 | TRBD1
CASSVRFGVGNEQFF | 15 | few | TRBV6-5 | NA
CASSRWDRGQSTETQYF | 17 | NA | TRBV4-1 | TRBD1
CASSQDWGVVAKNIQYF | 17 | NA | TRBV4-1 | NA
CASSDLGVSTYEQYF | 15 | NA | TRBV25-1 | NA
CASSQEWGGFTDTQYF | 16 | NA | TRBV4-1 | NA
CASFRLDNEQFF | 12 | NA | TRBV27 | NA
CATVWGKAFF | 10 | NA | TRBV6-1 | NA
CASSVDSYYNEQFF | 14 | NA | TRBV6-1 | NA
CASSPRAASYNEQFF | 15 | once | TRBV6-6 | NA
CASSFGREQFF | 11 | NA | TRBV28 | NA
CASSYPGQGGLNTEAFF | 17 | NA | TRBV5-1 | TRBD1
CASSSGTGEEQFF | 13 | NA | TRBV23-1 | NA
CASSPPGQGPEAFF | 14 | once | TRBV6-5 | TRBD1
CASSSRTASYNEQFF | 15 | few | TRBV7-6 | NA
CASSPSGQSYGYTF | 14 | NA | TRBV18 | TRBD1
CASSSQGRGYTF | 12 | once | TRBV28 | NA
CASSRDRAMNTEAFF | 15 | NA | TRBV6-1 | TRBD1
CASIIEGLNTEAFF | 14 | NA | TRBV2 | NA
CSVEAGYEQYF | 11 | NA | TRBV29-1 | NA
CASSPGTGQSSGNTIYF | 17 | NA | TRBV5-1 | TRBD1
CSVVGSKETQYF | 12 | NA | TRBV29-1 | NA
CASTTGYQETQYF | 13 | NA | TRBV19 | NA
CASSQTGTTRTDTQYF | 16 | NA | TRBV11-3 | NA